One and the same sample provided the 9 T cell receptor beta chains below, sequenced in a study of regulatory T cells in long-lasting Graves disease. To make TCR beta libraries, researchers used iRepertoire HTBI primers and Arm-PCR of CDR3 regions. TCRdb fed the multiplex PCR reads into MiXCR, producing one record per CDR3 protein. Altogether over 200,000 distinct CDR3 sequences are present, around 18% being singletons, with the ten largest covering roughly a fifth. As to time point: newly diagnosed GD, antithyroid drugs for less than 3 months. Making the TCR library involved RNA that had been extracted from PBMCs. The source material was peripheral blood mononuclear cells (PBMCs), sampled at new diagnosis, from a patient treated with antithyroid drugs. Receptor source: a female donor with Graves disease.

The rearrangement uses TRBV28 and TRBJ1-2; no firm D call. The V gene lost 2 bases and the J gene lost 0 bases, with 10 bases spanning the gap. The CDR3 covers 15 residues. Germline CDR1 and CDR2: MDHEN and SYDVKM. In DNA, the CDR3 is TGTGCCAGCAGTTTAGGGCGAATGGCTAACTATGGCTACACCTTC. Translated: CASSLGRMANYGYTF.

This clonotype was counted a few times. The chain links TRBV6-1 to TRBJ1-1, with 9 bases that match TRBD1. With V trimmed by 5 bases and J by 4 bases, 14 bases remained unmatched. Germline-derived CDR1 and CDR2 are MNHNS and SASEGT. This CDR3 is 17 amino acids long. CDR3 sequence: CASSPPGQGLLITEAFF. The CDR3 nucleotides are TGTGCCAGCAGTCCTCCGGGACAGGGCCTTTTAATCACTGAAGCTTTCTTT.

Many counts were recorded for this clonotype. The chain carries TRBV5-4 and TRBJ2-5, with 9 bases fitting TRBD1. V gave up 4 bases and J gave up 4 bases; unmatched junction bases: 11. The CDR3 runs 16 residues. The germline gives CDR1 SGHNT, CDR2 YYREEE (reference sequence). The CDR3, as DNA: TGTGCCAGCAGCCGCGATCCGGGACAGGGAGGAGAGACCCAGTACTTC. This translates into CASSRDPGQGGETQYF.

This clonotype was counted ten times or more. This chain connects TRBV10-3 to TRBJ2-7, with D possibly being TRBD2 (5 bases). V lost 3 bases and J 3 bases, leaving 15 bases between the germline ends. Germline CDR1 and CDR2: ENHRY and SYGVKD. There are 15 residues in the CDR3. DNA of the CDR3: TGTGCCATCAGTGACATTCCTAGCACCAACTACGAGCAGTACTTC. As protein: CAISDIPSTNYEQYF.

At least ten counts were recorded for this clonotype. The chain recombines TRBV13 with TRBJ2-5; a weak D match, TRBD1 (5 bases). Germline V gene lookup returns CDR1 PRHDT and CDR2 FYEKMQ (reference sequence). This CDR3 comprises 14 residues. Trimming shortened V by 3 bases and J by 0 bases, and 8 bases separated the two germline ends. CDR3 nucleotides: TGTGCCAGCAGCTTTCAGGGAAACCAAGAGACCCAGTACTTC. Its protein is CASSFQGNQETQYF.

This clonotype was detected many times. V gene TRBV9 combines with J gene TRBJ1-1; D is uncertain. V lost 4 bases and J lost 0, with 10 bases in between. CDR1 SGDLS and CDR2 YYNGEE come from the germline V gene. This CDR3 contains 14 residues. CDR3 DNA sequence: TGTGCCAGCAGCCCTACTCCCGTGAACACTGAAGCTTTCTTT. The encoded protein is CASSPTPVNTEAFF.

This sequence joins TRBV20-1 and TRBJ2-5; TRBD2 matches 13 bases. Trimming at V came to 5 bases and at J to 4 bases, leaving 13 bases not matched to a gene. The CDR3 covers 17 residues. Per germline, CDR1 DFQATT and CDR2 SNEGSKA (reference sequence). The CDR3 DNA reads TGCAGTGCTGGGGCCGGGACTAGCGGGATGGGGGCAGAGACCCAGTACTTC. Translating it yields CSAGAGTSGMGAETQYF.

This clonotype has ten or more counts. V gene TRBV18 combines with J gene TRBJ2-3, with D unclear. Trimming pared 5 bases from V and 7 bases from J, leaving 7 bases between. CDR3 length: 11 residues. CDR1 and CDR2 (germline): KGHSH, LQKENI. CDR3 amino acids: CASSDLNTQYF. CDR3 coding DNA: TGTGCCAGCTCAGATCTTAATACGCAGTATTTT.

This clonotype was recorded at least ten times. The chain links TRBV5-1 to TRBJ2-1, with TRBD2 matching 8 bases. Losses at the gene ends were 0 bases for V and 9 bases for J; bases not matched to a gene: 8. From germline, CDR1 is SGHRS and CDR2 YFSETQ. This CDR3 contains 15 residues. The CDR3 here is CASSLDVGRAPEQFF. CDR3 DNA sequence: TGCGCCAGCAGCTTGGATGTCGGGAGGGCCCCTGAGCAGTTCTTC.